A selection of T cell receptor beta chains follows, all from one sample in a study of blood T cells in healthy people across ages. TCRdb reanalysed the 5' RACE reads using MiXCR and keeps one entry per CDR3 protein. The sample lists 800,000 to 950,000 distinct CDR3 sequences, around 29% occurring once. This sample also appeared in a second study, on T cells of mothers and their children.

Sequencing was performed on blood. These receptor sequences come from a woman aged 40-49 years in good health. Each CDR3 is given with its conserved first and last residue. Each record gives: V gene, D gene, CDR3 length, J gene, clone size, CDR3 DNA, CDR3 protein. The D gene is left open where the match is weak. Size is stated for part of the rows, as once, few or many counts, or as a class when the clone is expanded.

TRBV9	-	14	TRBJ1-4	-	TGTGCCAGCAGTGCAGAGACCGGATTTGAAAAACTGTTTTTT	CASSAETGFEKLFF
TRBV28	TRBD1	16	TRBJ1-1	few	TGTGCCAGCAGGCCAGAGGGGACAGGGATGAACACTGAAGCTTTCTTT	CASRPEGTGMNTEAFF
TRBV4-1	-	16	TRBJ2-3	few	TGCGCCAGCAGCCAAATCGCCAGGGTGGGGGCAGATACGCAGTATTTT	CASSQIARVGADTQYF
TRBV28	-	15	TRBJ2-3	-	TGTGCCAGCAGTTACCTAGCGCCAAGCACAGATGCGCAGTATTTT	CASSYLAPSTDAQYF
TRBV4-3	-	16	TRBJ2-7	many	TGCGCCAGCAGCCAAGATAGTCACGGTGGCAGAATCAAGCAGTACTTC	CASSQDSHGGRIKQYF
TRBV12-3/TRBV12-4	TRBD1	12	TRBJ1-5	-	TGTGCCAGCAGACAGGGGAGTCAGCCCCAGCATTTT	CASRQGSQPQHF
TRBV6-5	-	11	TRBJ2-2	-	TGTGCCAGCAAACTAACCGGGGAGCTGTTTTTT	CASKLTGELFF
TRBV6-5	-	16	TRBJ1-1	few	TGTGCCAGCAGCACCCCTCAGGGCAGGATGAACACTGAAGCTTTCTTT	CASSTPQGRMNTEAFF
TRBV9	TRBD1	12	TRBJ1-2	many	TGTGCCAGCCAACAGGGGGCTGGAGGCTACACCTTC	CASQQGAGGYTF
TRBV20-1	TRBD2	13	TRBJ2-5	-	TGCAGTGCCACTACTAGCGAGGGGGAGACCCAGTACTTC	CSATTSEGETQYF
TRBV12-3/TRBV12-4	-	13	TRBJ2-7	few	TGTGCCAGCAGAGGGCTCCCCCGGGTAACCCAGTACTTC	CASRGLPRVTQYF
TRBV28	-	16	TRBJ2-1	few	TGTGCCAGCAGTTCCCCCACGGCGGGGGCTTACAATGAGCAGTTCTTC	CASSSPTAGAYNEQFF
TRBV20-1	-	11	TRBJ2-7	-	TGCAGTGGAGACGGGACCTACGAGCAGTACTTC	CSGDGTYEQYF
TRBV9	-	13	TRBJ2-7	few	TGTGCCAGCAGCGTAGGTTTTAGCAATGAGCAGTACTTC	CASSVGFSNEQYF
TRBV9	-	15	TRBJ1-1	-	TGTGCCAGCAGCGTAGCTCCCGCCTTAGGCGCTGAAGCTTTCTTT	CASSVAPALGAEAFF
TRBV29-1	-	13	TRBJ1-5	few	TGCAGCGTTGAGGGAGGAGGCAATCAGCCCCAGCATTTT	CSVEGGGNQPQHF
TRBV19	-	15	TRBJ2-7	many	TGTGCCAGTAGTATAACTTCCTCAGGGTTCTACGAGCAGTACTTC	CASSITSSGFYEQYF
TRBV28	TRBD1	14	TRBJ2-7	many	TGTGCCAGCGCCGGGACAGGGTATTCCTACGAGCAGTACTTC	CASAGTGYSYEQYF
TRBV7-6	-	12	TRBJ1-1	-	TGTGCCAGCATCCGGACGGGCCATGAAGCTTTCTTT	CASIRTGHEAFF
TRBV27	TRBD1	14	TRBJ2-7	many	TGTGCCAGCAGCGCCGGGACAGGGCGGTACGAGCAGTACTTC	CASSAGTGRYEQYF
TRBV10-3	-	13	TRBJ2-7	many	TGTGCCATGTCTACAGGGCTAGGCTACGAGCAGTACTTC	CAMSTGLGYEQYF
TRBV9	-	15	TRBJ1-5	few	TGTGCCAGCAGCGTAGACCCAACAGCCGGTCAGCCCCAGCATTTT	CASSVDPTAGQPQHF
TRBV29-1	TRBD1	13	TRBJ2-7	once	TGCAGCGTTGAGGAGCAGGGGGACGACGAGCAGTACTTC	CSVEEQGDDEQYF
TRBV4-2	-	16	TRBJ2-6	-	TGTGCCAGCGGCGTCCAGCTAGCTTCGGGGGCCAACGTCCTGACTTTC	CASGVQLASGANVLTF
TRBV7-9	-	13	TRBJ1-5	-	TGTGCCAGCAGAACAGGGAGTGATCAGCCCCAGCATTTT	CASRTGSDQPQHF
TRBV6-1	-	14	TRBJ1-2	few	TGTGCCAGCAGTAGAGGACCCACCTCTTATGGCTACACCTTC	CASSRGPTSYGYTF
TRBV20-1	-	14	TRBJ2-7	few	TGCAGTGCGCCCCTAGGGGCGGGGGCGAGGGAGCAGTACTTC	CSAPLGAGAREQYF
TRBV20-1	-	15	TRBJ2-7	many	TGCAGTGCTCTAACTCTGGGACACCCAACCTACGAGCAGTACTTC	CSALTLGHPTYEQYF
TRBV4-1	-	14	TRBJ2-7	-	TGCGCCAGCAGCAGGGCGACACCCTCTATTGAGCAGTACTTC	CASSRATPSIEQYF
TRBV12-3/TRBV12-4	TRBD1	14	TRBJ1-2	few	TGTGCCAGCAGTCCGCGGGACAGCCGGAATGGCTACACCTTC	CASSPRDSRNGYTF
TRBV18	-	18	TRBJ2-6	few	TGTGCCAGCTCACCACCCGTAGACAAAATACGTGGGGCCAACGTCCTGACTTTC	CASSPPVDKIRGANVLTF
TRBV20-1	TRBD2	15	TRBJ2-1	few	TGCAGTGCTCTTAGCGGGGAAAGCTCCTACAATGAGCAGTTCTTC	CSALSGESSYNEQFF
TRBV4-2	TRBD1	14	TRBJ1-1	few	TGTGCCAGCAGCCAACCGACAGGGGACACTGAAGCTTTCTTT	CASSQPTGDTEAFF
TRBV6-5	-	11	TRBJ1-4	-	TGTGCCGGTACAGATAATGAAAAACTGTTTTTT	CAGTDNEKLFF
TRBV12-3/TRBV12-4	-	13	TRBJ1-2	-	TGTGCCAGCACTCAGGACAGCCCATATGGCTACACCTTC	CASTQDSPYGYTF
TRBV14	TRBD1	21	TRBJ2-3	-	TGTGCCAGCAGCCAAGATGGGCGGACAGGGAAAATCGGGGGACACACAGATACGCAGTATTTT	CASSQDGRTGKIGGHTDTQYF
TRBV7-9	TRBD2	17	TRBJ2-1	once	TGTGCCAGCAGCACTTGGACTAGCGGGCCGACACACAATGAGCAGTTCTTC	CASSTWTSGPTHNEQFF
TRBV5-1	-	13	TRBJ2-2	-	TGCGCCAGCAGCTTGGACCCATCCGGGGAGCTGTTTTTT	CASSLDPSGELFF
TRBV5-1	TRBD1	14	TRBJ1-2	few	TGCGCCAGCAGCGGGGACAGCCCTATTCTAGGCTACACCTTC	CASSGDSPILGYTF
TRBV20-1	-	12	TRBJ2-5	many	TGCAGTGCCGCCGTCCCCCCCCGGACCCAGTACTTC	CSAAVPPRTQYF
TRBV20-1	-	14	TRBJ2-1	-	TGCAGTGCTAGACTGGCGGTATCCTACAATGAGCAGTTCTTC	CSARLAVSYNEQFF
TRBV6-6	-	14	TRBJ1-1	once	TGTGCCAGCAGAGGGGCAGGGTTGAACACTGAAGCTTTCTTT	CASRGAGLNTEAFF